The clone carrying this T cell receptor (beta chain) has only one observation. This specimen belongs to a study of blood T cell repertoires in COVID-19. On the study more broadly: In each case, the material was cDNA or gDNA derived from T cells, B-cell-depleted T cells, or PBMCs.

Seattle patients were enrolled during active infection and followed longitudinally. This CDR3 is 14 amino acids long. Germline V CDR1 and CDR2: SGDLS, YYNGEE. V lost 3 bases and J lost 5, with 14 bases in between. Generated by immunoSEQ multiplex PCR, the TCRdb table keeps only in-frame clones and is missing some. The repertoire consists of around 150,000 clones, with roughly 90% occurring once and the leading ten covering under 3%. Sequences were obtained from peripheral blood. The J gene is TRBJ2-5, the V gene TRBV9, with D perhaps TRBD2 (5 bases). The origin of this receptor is a human donor with COVID-19, enrolled during active disease. The donor label of this sample is uncertain. The CDR3 sequence: CASSAGFREETQYF. The DNA of the CDR3 is TGTGCCAGCAGCGCGGGGTTTAGGGAGGAGACCCAGTACTTC.